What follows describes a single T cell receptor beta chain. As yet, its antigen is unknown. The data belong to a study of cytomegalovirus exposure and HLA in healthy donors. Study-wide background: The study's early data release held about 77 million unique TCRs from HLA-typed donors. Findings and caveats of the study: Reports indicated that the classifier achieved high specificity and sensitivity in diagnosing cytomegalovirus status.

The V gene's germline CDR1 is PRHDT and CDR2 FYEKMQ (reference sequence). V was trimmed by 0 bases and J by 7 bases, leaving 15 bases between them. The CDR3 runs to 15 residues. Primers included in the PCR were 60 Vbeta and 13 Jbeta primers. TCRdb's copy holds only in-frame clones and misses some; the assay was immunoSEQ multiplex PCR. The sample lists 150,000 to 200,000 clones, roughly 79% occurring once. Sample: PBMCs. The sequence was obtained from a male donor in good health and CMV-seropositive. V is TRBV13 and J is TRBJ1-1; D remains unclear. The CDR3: CASSLGAGPLGEAFF. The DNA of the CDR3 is TGTGCCAGCAGCTTAGGGGCAGGCCCATTGGGTGAAGCTTTCTTT.